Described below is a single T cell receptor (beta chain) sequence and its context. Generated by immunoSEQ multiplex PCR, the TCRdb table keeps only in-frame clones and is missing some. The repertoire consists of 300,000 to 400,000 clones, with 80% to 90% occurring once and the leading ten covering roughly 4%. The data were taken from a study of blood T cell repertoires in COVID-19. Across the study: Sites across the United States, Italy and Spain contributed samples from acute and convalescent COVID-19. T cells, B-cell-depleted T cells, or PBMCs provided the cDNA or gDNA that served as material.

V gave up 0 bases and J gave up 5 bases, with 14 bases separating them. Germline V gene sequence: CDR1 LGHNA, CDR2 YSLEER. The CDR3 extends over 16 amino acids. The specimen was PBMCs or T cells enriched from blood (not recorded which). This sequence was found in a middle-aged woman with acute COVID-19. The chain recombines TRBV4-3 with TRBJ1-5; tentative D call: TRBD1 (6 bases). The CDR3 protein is CASSQELGRGHQPQHF. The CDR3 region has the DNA TGCGCCAGCAGCCAAGAACTTGGCAGGGGACATCAGCCCCAGCATTTT.